The sequence of this TCR beta chain was determined in a study of cytomegalovirus exposure and HLA in healthy donors. Study information: The Caucasian-associated ancestry cluster contained about 80% of the approximately 390 genotyped donors. Findings of the study overall: An analysis was carried out later, and it reportedly showed fewer N-insertions in an Asian-associated ancestry cluster than the roughly 700-donor mean.

This clone was seen only once. Its antigen remains unknown. PCR primers comprised 60 Vbeta and 13 Jbeta primers. The method was immunoSEQ multiplex PCR; TCRdb's version includes in-frame clones alone and lacks a portion of them. The sample gives some 120,000 clones, 82% of which show up once; over 9% is in the top ten. The ends were cut back, 1 base at V and 6 bases at J, with 10 bases in the middle. This CDR3 has 14 amino acids. Per germline, CDR1 SGHRS and CDR2 YFSETQ. J is TRBJ2-2 and V is TRBV5-1; the D is unclear. Sequencing input: PBMCs. The sequence derives from a male donor in good health and CMV-seropositive. CDR3 region: CASSLQESPGELFF. CDR3 nucleotide sequence: TGCGCCAGCAGCTTGCAAGAGTCCCCCGGGGAGCTGTTTTTT. Full variable domain (outside the CDR3, taken from reference TRBV5-1 and TRBJ2-2): KAGVTQTPRYLIKTRGQQVTLSCSPISGHRSVSWYQQTPGQGLQFLFEYFSETQRNKGNFPGRFSGRQFSNSRSEMNVSTLELGDSALYLCASSLQESPGELFFGEGSRLTVL.